This T cell receptor beta chain was documented in a study of T cell repertoires in cytomegalovirus infection. In the study overall: An indication of both CMV infection and matching HLA type came from public TCR beta signatures. Whole-study results and caveats: The cumulative frequency of public TCR beta families identified carriers of CMV plus the relevant HLA.

TCRdb passed the reads through MiXCR, listing each CDR3 protein once. The table records about 480,000 distinct CDR3 sequences, roughly a third of them present only once. The CDR3 totals 18 residues. CDR1 and CDR2 from the germline V gene are SGHTA and FQGNSA. V trimming: 0 bases; J trimming: 5 bases; junction bases outside the gene matches: 11. Only a few counts were recorded for this clonotype. Its antigen is not known. V gene TRBV7-2 combines with J gene TRBJ2-5; TRBD2 matches at 11 bases. The clonotype comes from a human donor in good health (CMV status not recorded). Some clones in this sample may be carry-over from other donors' samples. The specimen was cultured PBMCs, collected from culture after CMV antigen stimulation. The CDR3 bases are TGTGCCAGCAGCTTAGCGCGGGGTAGCGGGAGGGAATACGAGACCCAGTACTTC. Protein: CASSLARGSGREYETQYF.